The present T cell receptor beta chain was sequenced within a study of blood T cell repertoires in COVID-19. Comment on this clone: In the same sample, other DNA sequences code for this CDR3.

Sequencing used immunoSEQ multiplex PCR; TCRdb keeps in-frame clones, though not all of them. The sample lists over 150,000 clones, roughly 91% occurring once. The TCR originated in a man between 18 and 35 years old with acute or convalescent COVID-19. Source material: peripheral blood.

The CDR3 nucleotides read TGTGCCAGCAGTGGGCGGAATCAGCCCCAGCATTTT. The encoded protein is CASSGRNQPQHF. The V and J genes are TRBV2 and TRBJ1-5; D unresolved. Germline CDR1 and CDR2: SNHLY and FYNNEI. Between the trimmed V and J ends, which lost 4 bases and 4 bases, there was a span of 5 bases. CDR3 length equals 12 residues.